This TCR beta chain stems from a study of shared clonotypes between healthy human individuals. About the research overall: The study used three CD4 naive, three CD4 memory, two CD8 naive and one CD8 memory plate per donor.

TCRdb's table, derived via immunoSEQ multiplex PCR, lists solely in-frame clones and lacks some. The table includes some 1 million clones, about 76% detected once. V was pared by 4 bases and J by 8 bases, with 19 bases between. The CDR3 sequence is 16 residues long. Germline CDR1 SGHRS, CDR2 YFSETQ. The TCR comes from a man aged 18 to 29 in good health. The sample comprised memory CD4+ T cells sorted from blood. As to subset: CD45RA-negative fraction. The chain recombines TRBV5-1 with TRBJ1-6, with D possibly matching TRBD1 (6 bases). CDR3 in DNA: TGCGCCAGCAGCCCCACAGGGTCCATAGTGGATTCACCCCTCCACTTT. This sequence encodes CASSPTGSIVDSPLHF.